Shown below are 21 T cell receptor beta chains from a single sample sequenced in a study of blood T cell repertoires in COVID-19. Using immunoSEQ multiplex PCR, the repertoire was profiled, and TCRdb retains in-frame clones only, with some absent. The table shows 250,000 to 350,000 clones, with about 88% occurring only once. Sequenced: peripheral blood. All receptors come from a woman aged 60-75 years with acute or convalescent COVID-19.

V is TRBV28 and J is TRBJ2-2, with 10 nucleotides matching TRBD2. The V and J ends lost 6 bases and 2 bases, in that order; junction bases with no gene match: 6. The germline gives CDR1 MDHEN, CDR2 SYDVKM. The CDR3 sequence is 16 residues long. The CDR3 DNA follows: TGTGCCAGCAGCCGCACTAGCGGGGCCAACACCGGGGAGCTGTTTTTT. Protein product: CASSRTSGANTGELFF.

V gene TRBV28 combines with J gene TRBJ1-6; 7 bases match TRBD1. The CDR3 extends over 15 amino acids. With 6 bases clipped from V and 5 bases from J, the junction kept 7 bases outside the gene matches. From germline, CDR1 is MDHEN and CDR2 SYDVKM. CDR3 sequence: CASSPRTGDNSPLHF. CDR3 nucleotide sequence: TGTGCCAGCAGCCCTAGGACAGGAGATAATTCACCCCTCCACTTT.

This chain links TRBV9 with TRBJ1-6; D uncertain. The CDR3 consists of 15 residues. Trimming removed 0 bases at V and 4 bases at J, with 8 bases between. CDR1 is SGDLS and CDR2 is YYNGEE in the germline V gene. CDR3 region: CASSVDPGYNSPLHF. CDR3 coding DNA: TGTGCCAGCAGCGTAGACCCGGGGTATAATTCACCCCTCCACTTT.

The V call is TRBV24-1, the J call TRBJ2-3; D is uncertain. Trimming removed 10 bases at V and 7 bases at J, with 11 bases between. The germline gives CDR1 KGHDR, CDR2 SFDVKD. There are 11 residues in the CDR3. The CDR3 nucleotides are TGTGCCACTATATCAGTCCATACGCAGTATTTT. Its protein is CATISVHTQYF.

This clone was seen a handful of times. This chain joins TRBV9 and TRBJ1-1, with a possible D match to TRBD1 (5 bases). Germline CDR1 is SGDLS and CDR2 is YYNGEE. There are 14 residues in the CDR3. The V and J ends lost 0 bases and 4 bases respectively, with 10 bases between them. DNA of the CDR3: TGTGCCAGCAGCGTAGCTTGGGGGGGCACTGAAGCTTTCTTT. Translating it yields CASSVAWGGTEAFF.

CDR3 amino acids: CASSPGGQGAEEQFF. The CDR3, as DNA: TGTGCCAGCAGCCCCGGGGGACAGGGGGCAGAAGAGCAGTTCTTC. The genes are TRBV9 and TRBJ2-1, with 12 bases that match TRBD1. The CDR3 has 15 amino acids. The junction had 9 bases not matched to a gene; V was cut back by 4 bases and J by 10 bases. Germline V gene lookup returns CDR1 SGDLS and CDR2 YYNGEE.

The chain carries TRBV4-2 and TRBJ2-7, with D maybe TRBD2 (6 bases). Germline V CDR1 and CDR2: LGHNA, YNFKEQ. The CDR3 runs to 15 residues. V lost 0 bases, J lost 2 bases, and 11 bases lay in between. In nucleotides, the CDR3 is TGTGCCAGCAGCCAAGAAGGCGGGAACACCTACGAGCAGTACTTC. Its translation: CASSQEGGNTYEQYF.

The rearrangement uses TRBV3-1 (or the pseudogene TRBV3-2) and TRBJ1-5; D gene uncertain. The CDR3 sequence is 15 residues long. The germline V gene has CDR1 LGHDT and CDR2 YNNKEL (reference sequence). The V and J ends lost 0 bases and 9 bases respectively, with 15 bases between them. CDR3 amino acids: CASSQDFVEPWPQHF. The CDR3 DNA follows: TGTGCCAGCAGCCAAGACTTTGTAGAGCCTTGGCCCCAGCATTTT.

The rearrangement joins TRBV27 to TRBJ2-7; weak D call: TRBD1 (6 bases). The CDR3 sequence is 13 residues long. CDR1 and CDR2 (germline): MNHEY, SMNVEV (reference sequence). V was trimmed by 5 bases and J by 2 bases, leaving 10 bases between them. CDR3 sequence: CASSKQGPYEQYF. For the CDR3, the DNA is TGTGCCAGCAGTAAACAGGGCCCCTACGAGCAGTACTTC.

The V and J genes are TRBV5-8 and TRBJ2-3; maybe TRBD1 (6 bases). Germline V gene data show CDR1 as SGHTS and CDR2 as YDEGEE. The CDR3 is made up of 13 amino acids. The germline V and J ends were trimmed by 5 bases and 5 bases, with 12 bases remaining between them. In nucleotides, the CDR3 is TGTGCCAGCAGTCGCCAGGGGAGAGATACGCAGTATTTT. Translation gives CASSRQGRDTQYF.

The chain is built from TRBV18 and TRBJ2-7, with 7 nucleotides matching TRBD1. The CDR3 contains 14 residues. Trimming took 2 bases from V and 3 from J; bases not matched to a gene: 4. Germline CDR1 reads KGHSH; CDR2 reads LQKENI. The CDR3 bases are TGTGCCAGCTCACCAAACCGGGACAGCTACGAGCAGTACTTC. Its protein product is CASSPNRDSYEQYF.

This clone appeared once. The chain links TRBV19 to TRBJ1-5; the D gene is possibly TRBD1 (6 bases). Trimming pared 11 bases from V and 1 base from J, leaving 12 bases between. Per the germline V gene, CDR1 is LNHDA and CDR2 is SQIVND (reference sequence). This CDR3 contains 13 residues. CDR3 DNA sequence: TGTGCCGGGGGGGACACCAGCAATCAGCCCCAGCATTTT. Its translation: CAGGDTSNQPQHF.

The chain recombines TRBV2 with TRBJ1-1; D unresolved. Trimming took 8 bases from V and 0 from J, leaving 10 bases between them. CDR3 length: 13 amino acids. Germline lookup yields CDR1 SNHLY and CDR2 FYNNEI. The DNA for the CDR3 is TGTGCCAGCGGAGGTATTGTGAACACTGAAGCTTTCTTT. Amino acid sequence: CASGGIVNTEAFF.

This chain uses TRBV6-6 with TRBJ2-1, with a possible D match to TRBD2 (6 bases). Trimming took 5 bases from V and 6 from J, leaving 17 bases between them. The CDR3 is made up of 15 amino acids. Germline V gene lookup returns CDR1 MNHNY and CDR2 SVGAGI (reference sequence). CDR3 nucleotide sequence: TGTGCCAGCAGTCCTTCCCCCCAGCGGGCCAATGAGCAGTTCTTC. This gives the protein CASSPSPQRANEQFF.

The chain links TRBV19 to TRBJ1-1; tentatively, D is TRBD1 (6 bases). The V and J ends lost 4 bases and 3 bases respectively, with 12 bases between them. This CDR3 has 14 amino acids. The germline gives CDR1 LNHDA, CDR2 SQIVND (reference sequence). The CDR3 sequence: CASSTGGGHTEAFF. The CDR3 coding sequence is TGTGCCAGTAGTACTGGCGGGGGCCACACTGAAGCTTTCTTT.

This rearrangement joins TRBV28 to TRBJ2-2; 8 nucleotides agree with TRBD2. After removal of 8 bases from V and 4 bases from J, the junction contained 12 bases not matched to a gene. The CDR3 covers 16 residues. The germline gives CDR1 MDHEN, CDR2 SYDVKM. The CDR3 region is CASRGERESRTGELFF. CDR3 DNA: TGTGCCAGCCGCGGGGAGCGGGAGAGTCGCACCGGGGAGCTGTTTTTT.

The J gene is TRBJ1-5, the V gene TRBV19; D may be TRBD1 (5 bases). The CDR3 is 16 amino acids. Deletions cut 6 bases from V and 6 bases from J, with 21 bases between. The germline CDR1 and CDR2 sequences are LNHDA and SQIVND (reference sequence). CDR3 amino acids: CASRSYSRGSAQPQHF. As DNA, the CDR3 is TGTGCCAGTAGAAGTTATTCGCGGGGGAGTGCTCAGCCCCAGCATTTT.

The CDR3: CASGSRDTGELFF. The CDR3 DNA sequence: TGTGCCAGCGGGAGTCGCGACACCGGGGAGCTGTTTTTT. The V and J genes are TRBV21-1 and TRBJ2-2; the D call TRBD2 from the table was never checked on the DNA. TRBV21-1 is listed as a pseudogene. CDR3 length: 13 amino acids.

The rearrangement uses TRBV7-2 and TRBJ2-2; 7 positions agree with TRBD1. The CDR3 is made up of 15 amino acids. CDR1 and CDR2 (germline): SGHTA, FQGNSA. J gave up 6 bases and V 2 bases, and 6 bases lay outside the gene matches. The CDR3 bases are TGTGCCAGCAGCTTATGGGACAGTCCAGCCGGGGAGCTGTTTTTT. It specifies CASSLWDSPAGELFF.

This clone was counted a single time. The rearrangement links TRBV14 to TRBJ2-1; 12 nucleotides align to TRBD2. The CDR3 is made up of 18 amino acids. The V gene's germline CDR1 is SGHDN and CDR2 FVKESK. The V and J ends lost 4 bases and 5 bases, in that order; junction bases with no gene match: 12. The CDR3 loop reads CASSLGPTSGSIDNEQFF. CDR3 nucleotides: TGTGCCAGCAGCCTGGGTCCGACTAGCGGGAGTATCGACAATGAGCAGTTCTTC.

This chain connects TRBV9 to TRBJ2-7, with TRBD2 as a possible D gene (7 bases). Trimming took off 0 bases at V and 5 bases at J, with 27 bases between the two ends. Per the germline V gene, CDR1 is SGDLS and CDR2 is YYNGEE. The CDR3 contains 19 residues. The CDR3 region has the DNA TGTGCCAGCAGCGTAGACCCGGGGAGGGGGTCTGGGGTCATCAACGAGCAGTACTTC. It translates to CASSVDPGRGSGVINEQYF. The full variable domain, rest sourced from reference TRBV9 and TRBJ2-7, is DSGVTQTPKHLITATGQRVTLRCSPRSGDLSVYWYQQSLDQGLQFLIQYYNGEERAKGNILERFSAQQFPDLHSELNLSSLELGDSALYFCASSVDPGRGSGVINEQYFGPGTRLTVT.